This TCR beta chain comes out of a study of shared clonotypes between healthy human individuals. Using immunoSEQ multiplex PCR, the repertoire was profiled, and TCRdb retains in-frame clones only, with some absent. This sample has roughly 2.5 million clones, with roughly 92% found just once. This clone was seen a single time. Germline CDR1 ENHRY, CDR2 SYGVKD. V lost 0 bases, J lost 3 bases, and 3 bases stayed unmatched. The CDR3 loop spans 16 amino acids. V usage is TRBV10-3 and J usage is TRBJ2-3; 10 nucleotides match TRBD2. The sequence came from a man aged 18 to 35 in good health. Source material: naive CD4+ T cells sorted from blood. Sample subset: CD45RA+ positively selected. CDR3 region: CAISESASGRTDTQYF. The CDR3 nucleotides read TGTGCCATCAGTGAGTCGGCTAGCGGGAGAACAGATACGCAGTATTTT.